The entry below gives a single T cell receptor (beta chain) sequence along with its context. The CDR3 extends over 17 amino acids. The junction had 10 bases not matched to a gene; V was cut back by 4 bases and J by 4 bases. Germline lookup yields CDR1 SEHNR and CDR2 FQNEAQ (reference sequence). This sample is part of a study of T cell changes during pregnancy in multiple sclerosis. The protocol was immunoSEQ multiplex PCR, while the TCRdb copy is restricted to in-frame clones and leaves out a portion. The table has fewer than 20,000 clones, approximately 85% seen once. The sample consisted of CD8+ T cells from peripheral blood mononuclear cells, taken after pregnancy. J is TRBJ1-3 and V is TRBV7-9; 10 bases are a match to TRBD1. The clonotype originates from a female donor in good health, enrolled as a control in a pregnancy study. CDR3: CASSSGQGSITGNTIYF. CDR3 sequence (DNA): TGTGCCAGCAGCTCGGGACAGGGGTCGATCACCGGAAACACCATATATTTT.